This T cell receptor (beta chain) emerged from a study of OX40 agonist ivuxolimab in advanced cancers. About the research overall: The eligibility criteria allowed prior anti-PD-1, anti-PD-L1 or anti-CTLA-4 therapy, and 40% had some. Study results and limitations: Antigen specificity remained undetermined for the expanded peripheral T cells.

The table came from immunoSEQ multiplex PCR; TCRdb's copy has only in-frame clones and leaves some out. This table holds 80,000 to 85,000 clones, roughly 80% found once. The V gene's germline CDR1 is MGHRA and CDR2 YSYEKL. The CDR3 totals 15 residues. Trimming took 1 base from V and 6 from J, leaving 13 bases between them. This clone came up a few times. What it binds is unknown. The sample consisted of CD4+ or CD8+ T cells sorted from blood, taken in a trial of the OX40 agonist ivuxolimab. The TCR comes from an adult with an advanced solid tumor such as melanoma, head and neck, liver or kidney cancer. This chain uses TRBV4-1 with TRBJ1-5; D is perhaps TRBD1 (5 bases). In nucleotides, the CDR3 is TGCGCCAGCAGCCAAGGCACGGGGGGAAGTCAGCCCCAGCATTTT. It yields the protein CASSQGTGGSQPQHF.